These T cell receptor beta chains were read from a single sample in a study of CD8 T cells in ankylosing spondylitis. TCRdb re-derived calls from the 5' RACE reads in MiXCR, one entry per CDR3 protein. The sample lists 150,000 to 200,000 distinct CDR3 sequences; 10% to 15% were seen once. Sequenced material: blood, either unsorted or a sorted T cell fraction (not recorded which). Source of these receptors: a female donor with ankylosing spondylitis or in good health (not recorded which). Each CDR3 is given with its conserved first and last residue. The order of the fields is CDR3 length, V gene, J gene, clone size, CDR3 protein. Rows may omit the clone size; those that give it use once, few, many or a size class.

>15|TRBV7-6|TRBJ1-5|few
CASSPDRYSNQPQHF
>11|TRBV20-1|TRBJ1-2|many
CSALSNYGYTF
>14|TRBV7-9|TRBJ1-1|-
CASSSGSANTETFF
>14|TRBV20-1|TRBJ2-1|few
CSARAGGAYNEQFF
>15|TRBV24-1|TRBJ1-5|many
CATSDSGRGNQPQHF
>11|TRBV12-3/TRBV12-4|TRBJ1-1|many
CASRAGGWAFF
>16|TRBV11-1|TRBJ2-1|few
CASSLAWRDSALEQFF
>15|TRBV12-3/TRBV12-4|TRBJ2-7|-
CASSLGGTGTYEQYF
>18|TRBV5-1|TRBJ2-7|many
CASSLVVSRRTGLYEQYF
>15|TRBV7-2|TRBJ2-5|many
CASSLSGLEQETQYF
>12|TRBV20-1|TRBJ2-7|many
CSPSGITYEQYF
>16|TRBV19|TRBJ2-7|-
CASSIDVSSGSYEQYF
>15|TRBV7-9|TRBJ1-1|few
CASSLRRGLNTEAFF
>16|TRBV15|TRBJ1-1|-
CATSRDGAGPNTEAFF
>16|TRBV5-1|TRBJ1-3|many
CASSLETTGAGNTIYF
>16|TRBV7-6|TRBJ2-2|many
CASSSPAGSGTGELFF
>13|TRBV15|TRBJ1-2|many
CATSSNRSPGYTF
>14|TRBV7-2|TRBJ1-2|few
CASSLQGPSIGYTF
>13|TRBV12-3/TRBV12-4|TRBJ2-3|many
CASRLILTDTQYF
>16|TRBV5-1|TRBJ2-3|many
CASSPIGTPSTDTQYF
>16|TRBV20-1|TRBJ2-1|many
CSARVGGRRAYNEQFF
>15|TRBV4-3|TRBJ1-2|many
CASSVQGAPGYGYTF
>15|TRBV4-3|TRBJ2-7|-
CASSHLKGESYEQYF
>14|TRBV7-2|TRBJ2-3|-
CASSSRRDTDTQYF
>16|TRBV6-1|TRBJ2-1|-
CASRGDRAGSGGEQFF
>15|TRBV15|TRBJ2-4|-
CATSSIPRGKNIQYF
>11|TRBV29-1|TRBJ2-5|many
CSGGPRGTQYF
>16|TRBV7-9|TRBJ2-2|many
CASSLNVGFSTGELFF
>15|TRBV6-1|TRBJ1-5|many
CASSELGVGNQPQHF
>12|TRBV19|TRBJ2-1|few
CASSTRTSRKDF
>15|TRBV29-1|TRBJ2-7|once
CSVAWRVKPVYEQYF
>13|TRBV20-1|TRBJ2-7|many
CSAAGTLTYEQYF
>12|TRBV30|TRBJ1-1|-
CAWSVAGGRAFF